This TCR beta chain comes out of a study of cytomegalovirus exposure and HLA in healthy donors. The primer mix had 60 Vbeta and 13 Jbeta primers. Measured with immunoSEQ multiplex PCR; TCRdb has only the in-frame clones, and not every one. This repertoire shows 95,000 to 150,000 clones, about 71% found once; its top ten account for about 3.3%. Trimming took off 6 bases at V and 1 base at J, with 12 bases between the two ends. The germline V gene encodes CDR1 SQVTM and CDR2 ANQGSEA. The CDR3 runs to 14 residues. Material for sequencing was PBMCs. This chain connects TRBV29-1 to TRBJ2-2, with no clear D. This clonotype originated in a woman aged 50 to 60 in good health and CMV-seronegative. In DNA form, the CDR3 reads TGCAGCGTGAGGAGAACTCTGAACACCGGGGAGCTGTTTTTT. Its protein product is CSVRRTLNTGELFF.